One sample yielded the 16 T cell receptor beta chains listed below, sequenced in a study of blood T cell repertoires in COVID-19. Only in-frame clones appear in the TCRdb table, and some are missing; sequencing was by immunoSEQ multiplex PCR. The sample has fewer than 250,000 clones, approximately 84% seen once. The sequencing input was peripheral blood. The source of these receptors is a man over 45 with acute or convalescent COVID-19.

This clone was detected only once. The V and J genes are TRBV27 and TRBJ2-2; D is unresolved. This CDR3 is 14 amino acids long. The germline CDR1 and CDR2 sequences are MNHEY and SMNVEV (reference sequence). V shed 2 bases and J shed 6 bases, with 10 bases lying between them. The CDR3 loop reads CASSLPAAAGELFF. The DNA for the CDR3 is TGTGCCAGCAGTTTACCGGCCGCGGCCGGGGAGCTGTTTTTT.

The chain combines TRBV27 with TRBJ2-5, with TRBD1 matching 8 bases. Germline V lookup: CDR1 MNHEY, CDR2 SMNVEV (reference sequence). Trimming removed 2 bases from V and 7 bases from J; junction bases left unmatched: 3. This CDR3 is built from 13 residues. Here the CDR3 DNA reads TGTGCCAGCAGTTTACTGGGGACAGGGACCCAGTACTTC. Residues: CASSLLGTGTQYF.

The table lists this clone with a few counts. The chain carries TRBV19 and TRBJ2-6; TRBD2 agrees at 9 bases. The CDR3 length is 17 residues. V lost 5 bases and J lost 1; bases outside the gene matches: 6. Germline values: CDR1 LNHDA, CDR2 SQIVND (reference sequence). The CDR3, as DNA: TGTGCCAGTAGTCCGACTAGCGGAATATCTGGGGCCAACGTCCTGACTTTC. This translates into CASSPTSGISGANVLTF. The variable domain in full, with the rest retrieved from reference TRBV19 and TRBJ2-6, is DGGITQSPKYLFRKEGQNVTLSCEQNLNHDAMYWYRQDPGQGLRLIYYSQIVNDFQKGDIAEGYSVSREKKESFPLTVTSAQKNPTAFYLCASSPTSGISGANVLTFGAGSRLTVL.

A single count supports this clone. The rearrangement joins TRBV5-5 to TRBJ2-5, with D tentatively TRBD1 (5 bases). The CDR3 extends over 13 amino acids. V was clipped by 0 bases and J by 5 bases, with 8 bases between them. Germline CDR1 is SGHKS and CDR2 is YYEKEE (reference sequence). The chain's CDR3 is CASSLEGKETQYF. The CDR3, as DNA: TGTGCCAGCAGCTTGGAGGGGAAGGAGACCCAGTACTTC.

In DNA, the CDR3 is TGTGCCAGTAGTATACGCAGGGTTAGTCAGCCCCAGCATTTT. Translation gives CASSIRRVSQPQHF. The J gene is TRBJ1-5, the V gene TRBV19; D might be TRBD1 (5 bases). Germline assignment: CDR1 LNHDA and CDR2 SQIVND (reference sequence). CDR3 length: 14 amino acids. The V end was cut by 2 bases, the J end by 6 bases, with 11 bases between.

CDR3 region: CSTRTEINSPLHF. The CDR3 nucleotides are TGCAGCACGCGGACAGAAATTAATTCACCCCTCCACTTT. The rearrangement joins TRBV29-1 to TRBJ1-6, with D perhaps matching TRBD1 (6 bases). This CDR3 spans 13 amino acids. V was cut by 8 bases and J by 6 bases, with 14 bases left in between. The germline V gene encodes CDR1 SQVTM and CDR2 ANQGSEA. Supplemented by reference TRBV29-1 and TRBJ1-6, the full variable domain reads SAVISQKPSRDICQRGTSLTIQCQVDSQVTMMFWYRQQPGQSLTLIATANQGSEATYESGFVIDKFPISRPNLTFSTLTVSNMSPEDSSIYLCSTRTEINSPLHFGNGTRLTVT.

V is TRBV18 and J is TRBJ1-2, with unresolved D. Germline V gives CDR1 KGHSH, CDR2 LQKENI. V was trimmed by 4 bases and J by 12 bases, leaving 21 bases between them. CDR3 length: 14 residues. The CDR3 bases are TGTGCCAGCTCACTGGGAGGCAGTCAAGGAGGAGACACCTTC. This translates into CASSLGGSQGGDTF.

This clone was seen only once. The chain combines TRBV11-2 with TRBJ2-2, with 9 bases identical to TRBD2. Germline-derived CDR1 and CDR2 are SGHAT and FQNNGV. Germline trimming cut 6 bases from V and 5 bases from J; bases unmatched to any gene: 16. The CDR3 runs 18 residues. CDR3: CASRPYGGASGATGELFF. The CDR3 region has the DNA TGTGCCAGCAGGCCTTACGGGGGGGCTAGCGGGGCTACCGGGGAGCTGTTTTTT.

CDR3 in DNA: TGTGCCAGCAGCCCCGCGCTGACTGAAGCTTTCTTT. Protein sequence: CASSPALTEAFF. The rearrangement links TRBV5-5 to TRBJ1-1; D uncertain. The germline gives CDR1 SGHKS, CDR2 YYEKEE (reference sequence). The CDR3 contains 12 residues. V shed 4 bases and J shed 5 bases, with 9 bases lying between them.

The chain recombines TRBV24-1 with TRBJ2-2, with D possibly TRBD1 on 5 matching bases. This CDR3 is built from 16 residues. Trimming took 6 bases from V and 2 from J, leaving 15 bases between them. Germline assignment: CDR1 KGHDR and CDR2 SFDVKD. In DNA, the CDR3 is TGTGCCACCAGTAACTCTGACAGAGTCAACACCGGGGAGCTGTTTTTT. This gives the protein CATSNSDRVNTGELFF.

The rearrangement uses TRBV4-1 and TRBJ2-6, with D possibly being TRBD2 (5 bases). The CDR3 spans 16 residues. V was cut by 1 base and J by 2 bases, with 9 bases left in between. Per the germline V gene, CDR1 is MGHRA and CDR2 is YSYEKL. CDR3 amino acids: CASSQAPRAGANVLTF. As DNA, the CDR3 is TGCGCCAGCAGCCAAGCCCCGAGGGCTGGGGCCAACGTCCTGACTTTC.

The CDR3 loop reads CASGQANTGELFF. As DNA, the CDR3 is TGTGCCAGCGGTCAGGCGAACACCGGGGAGCTGTTTTTT. The V gene is TRBV7-3, the J gene TRBJ2-2; D unclear. The CDR3 has 13 amino acids. Trimming took 8 bases from V and 0 from J, leaving 7 bases between them. Germline CDR1 is SGHTA and CDR2 is FQGTGA.

The rearrangement links TRBV28 to TRBJ2-2, with a possible D match to TRBD1 (6 bases). V lost 10 bases to trimming and J lost 4 bases, with 13 bases between them. Germline CDR1 is MDHEN and CDR2 is SYDVKM. This CDR3 spans 13 amino acids. The DNA for the CDR3 is TGTGCCACCCCAGGGGCGATCACCGGGGAGCTGTTTTTT. This translates into CATPGAITGELFF.

The V and J genes are TRBV6-5 and TRBJ1-2, with D unclear. The CDR3 sequence is 13 residues long. Germline V gene data show CDR1 as MNHEY and CDR2 as SVGAGI. V was shortened by 2 bases and J by 3 bases, with 7 bases between the two germline ends. The CDR3 protein is CASSYTRDYGYTF. The DNA of the CDR3 is TGTGCCAGCAGTTACACCCGGGACTATGGCTACACCTTC.

This chain connects TRBV15 to TRBJ1-2; D might be TRBD1 (6 bases). Germline lookup yields CDR1 LNHNV and CDR2 YYDKDF (reference sequence). Between the trimmed V and J ends, which lost 5 bases and 9 bases, there was a span of 22 bases. The CDR3 loop spans 15 amino acids. This CDR3 is CATSGSGHPTNSYTF. CDR3 bases: TGTGCCACCAGCGGCTCGGGACACCCTACGAATAGCTACACCTTC. Together with reference TRBV15 and TRBJ1-2, the CDR3 gives the full variable domain: DAMVIQNPRYQVTQFGKPVTLSCSQTLNHNVMYWYQQKSSQAPKLLFHYYDKDFNNEADTPDNFQSRRPNTSFCFLDIRSPGLGDTAMYLCATSGSGHPTNSYTFGSGTRLTVV.

The rearrangement joins TRBV15 to TRBJ2-7, with a possible D match to TRBD2 (5 bases). V lost 8 bases and J 0 bases, leaving 11 bases between the germline ends. This CDR3 contains 13 residues. Germline V gene lookup returns CDR1 LNHNV and CDR2 YYDKDF (reference sequence). The CDR3 loop is CATGRGSSYEQYF. CDR3 DNA sequence: TGTGCCACCGGGAGAGGGAGCTCCTACGAGCAGTACTTC.